The 5 T cell receptor beta chains listed next were all sequenced from one sample in a study of cytomegalovirus exposure and HLA in healthy donors. The PCR contained 60 Vbeta and 13 Jbeta primers. Produced via immunoSEQ multiplex PCR; TCRdb's table is partial and in-frame only. The sample contains tens of thousands of clones, roughly 78% of which appear only once. The sequenced sample was PBMCs. The receptor source for this set is a woman in her 40s in good health and CMV-seropositive.

The CDR3: CASSTGTRSYNEQFF. In nucleotides, the CDR3 is TGTGCCAGCAGTACCGGGACTAGATCCTACAATGAGCAGTTCTTC. The gene calls are TRBV9 and TRBJ2-1; 8 nucleotides agree with TRBD2. V was pared by 5 bases and J by 1 base, with 5 bases of the junction left unmatched. CDR1 is SGDLS and CDR2 is YYNGEE in the germline V gene. The length of the CDR3 is 15 residues.

This rearrangement joins TRBV15 to TRBJ2-5, with D maybe TRBD1 (6 bases). From germline, CDR1 is LNHNV and CDR2 YYDKDF (reference sequence). V was shortened by 8 bases and J by 5 bases, with 24 bases between the two germline ends. The CDR3 spans 16 residues. CDR3 nucleotides: TGTGCCACCGGAAAATCGACAGGAACCACCCCCGAGACCCAGTACTTC. This gives the protein CATGKSTGTTPETQYF.

The sample holds a few counts of this clone. This sequence joins TRBV5-1 and TRBJ2-5; D remains ambiguous. V was clipped by 0 bases and J by 5 bases, with 11 bases between them. This CDR3 contains 14 residues. The germline CDR1 and CDR2 sequences are SGHRS and YFSETQ. CDR3 protein: CASSLAPDSETQYF. CDR3 DNA sequence: TGCGCCAGCAGCTTGGCACCAGACTCGGAGACCCAGTACTTC.

The rearrangement joins TRBV5-4 to TRBJ1-2; D is unclear. Trimming shortened V by 0 bases and J by 0 bases, and 9 bases separated the two germline ends. CDR1 and CDR2 (germline): SGHNT, YYREEE (reference sequence). This CDR3 is built from 15 residues. The CDR3 loop is CASSLGSGANYGYTF. The CDR3 region has the DNA TGTGCCAGCAGCTTGGGGTCCGGAGCTAACTATGGCTACACCTTC.

The V call is TRBV30, the J call TRBJ1-2; D may be TRBD1 (6 bases). Germline-derived CDR1 and CDR2 are GTSNPN and SVGIG (reference sequence). With 0 bases removed from V and 8 bases from J, the gap between germline ends came to 13 bases. This CDR3 is 13 amino acids long. The CDR3 spells CAWSVLQGGGYTF. CDR3 DNA sequence: TGTGCCTGGAGTGTACTACAGGGTGGCGGCTACACCTTC.